Listed here are 11 T cell receptor beta chains from one sample, sequenced in a study of blood T cell repertoires in COVID-19 (dated by TCRdb to the early 2020s). To prepare the library, the immunoSEQ multiplex PCR assay was applied. TCRdb took this table from immuneACCESS and kept in-frame rearrangements with V and J called. Such tables lack part of the clones; where checked against another copy, unresolved V genes explain under half of the gap, and the rest is unexplained. Present in this sample are a few hundred thousand clones, more than 75% of which were seen just once. The ten top clones hold more than 1% of the sample. The sample consisted of PBMCs or T cells enriched from blood (not recorded which). These receptors came from a woman younger than 30 who had recovered from COVID-19.

The chain has TRBV6-5 and TRBJ1-6; 8 nucleotides agree with TRBD1. Trimming at V came to 6 bases and at J to 9 bases, leaving 4 bases not matched to a gene. CDR3 length: 13 residues. Germline assignment: CDR1 MNHEY and CDR2 SVGAGI. The CDR3 region is CASRDRAPSPLHF. The CDR3 DNA is TGTGCCAGCAGGGACAGGGCCCCTTCACCCCTCCACTTT.

The rearrangement uses TRBV9 and TRBJ1-2, with a possible D match to TRBD1 (6 bases). This CDR3 spans 16 amino acids. Looked up from germline, CDR1 is SGDLS and CDR2 is YYNGEE. V was shortened by 3 bases and J by 3 bases, with 18 bases between the two germline ends. CDR3 region: CASSGGQGGFDYGYTF. DNA for the CDR3: TGTGCCAGCAGCGGGGGACAAGGTGGGTTTGACTATGGCTACACCTTC.

The CDR3 here is CAWSAQGVRGGTQYF. CDR3 nucleotide sequence: TGTGCCTGGAGTGCACAGGGAGTCCGAGGAGGGACCCAGTACTTC. V is TRBV30 and J is TRBJ2-5, with D tentatively TRBD1 (6 bases). Germline V gene lookup returns CDR1 GTSNPN and CDR2 SVGIG (reference sequence). The V end was cut by 1 base, the J end by 7 bases, with 19 bases between. The CDR3 sequence is 15 residues long.

The chain uses TRBV7-2 and TRBJ2-2, with D maybe TRBD1 (6 bases). This CDR3 has 17 amino acids. The germline CDR1 and CDR2 sequences are SGHTA and FQGNSA. V dropped 3 bases and J dropped 0 bases, with 14 bases sitting between them. The CDR3 loop is CASSLAGVLSNTGELFF. The CDR3 nucleotides read TGTGCCAGCAGCTTGGCAGGGGTATTGTCGAACACCGGGGAGCTGTTTTTT.

The chain joins TRBV5-4 to TRBJ2-7; 7 nucleotides agree with TRBD1. CDR3 length: 14 amino acids. V lost 2 bases, J lost 2 bases, and 4 bases stayed unmatched. Germline CDR1 and CDR2: SGHNT and YYREEE (reference sequence). The CDR3 here is CASSFRDRTYEQYF. CDR3 in DNA: TGTGCCAGCAGCTTCCGGGACAGAACCTACGAGCAGTACTTC.

This chain connects TRBV5-1 to TRBJ1-1; D possibly corresponds to TRBD1 (6 bases). This CDR3 region has 14 residues. CDR1 and CDR2 from the germline V gene are SGHRS and YFSETQ. V lost 4 bases, J lost 6 bases, and 16 bases lay in between. CDR3 nucleotides: TGCGCCAGCAGCCGACAGGTATCGGGTCCTGAAGCTTTCTTT. Its protein is CASSRQVSGPEAFF.

The V and J genes are TRBV3-1 (or the pseudogene TRBV3-2) and TRBJ1-1; D possibly corresponds to TRBD1 (5 bases). Between the trimmed V and J ends, which lost 1 base and 1 base, there was a span of 16 bases. In germline, CDR1 is LGHDT, CDR2 YNNKEL (reference sequence). This CDR3 has 17 amino acids. The CDR3 sequence is CASSQGGGWVWNTEAFF. The DNA for the CDR3 is TGTGCCAGCAGCCAAGGTGGGGGGTGGGTTTGGAACACTGAAGCTTTCTTT.

The chain combines TRBV7-6 with TRBJ2-7, with a possible D match to TRBD2 (5 bases). The CDR3 is 13 residues long. The germline V gene has CDR1 SGHVS and CDR2 FNYEAQ. Trimming cost V 9 bases and J 4 bases, with 16 bases left between them. CDR3 in DNA: TGTGCCAGTGCCCCCGGGGTGGGGTACGAGCAGTACTTC. Protein sequence: CASAPGVGYEQYF. Full variable domain (remainder filled in from reference TRBV7-6 and TRBJ2-7): GAGVSQSPRYKVTKRGQDVALRCDPISGHVSLYWYRQALGQGPEFLTYFNYEAQQDKSGLPNDRFSAERPEGSISTLTIQRTEQRDSAMYRCASAPGVGYEQYFGPGTRLTVT.

The sample holds one count of this clone. The chain links TRBV10-1 to TRBJ2-2; D may be TRBD2 (6 bases). Germline CDR1 is WNHNN and CDR2 is SYGVQD (reference sequence). Trimming shortened V by 11 bases and J by 5 bases, and 27 bases separated the two germline ends. The CDR3 length is 17 residues. CDR3 amino acids: CAGPCFGTGNNTGELFF. The DNA of the CDR3 is TGCGCCGGGCCCTGCTTTGGGACTGGGAATAATACCGGGGAGCTGTTTTTT.

V is TRBV30 and J is TRBJ1-4; D unresolved. V was trimmed by 0 bases and J by 4 bases, leaving 12 bases between them. This CDR3 spans 15 amino acids. From germline, CDR1 is GTSNPN and CDR2 SVGIG (reference sequence). CDR3 sequence: CAWSVIRRFNEKLFF. The CDR3 DNA reads TGTGCCTGGAGTGTAATTAGGAGGTTTAATGAAAAACTGTTTTTT.

In its sample, this clone was seen a few times. This chain connects TRBV13 to TRBJ1-1, with D hard to call. Trimming cost V 5 bases and J 3 bases, with 10 bases left between them. This CDR3 region has 13 residues. Looked up from germline, CDR1 is PRHDT and CDR2 is FYEKMQ (reference sequence). CDR3 protein: CASSEDGDTEAFF. For the CDR3, the DNA is TGTGCCAGCAGCGAGGACGGGGACACTGAAGCTTTCTTT. Using reference TRBV13 and TRBJ1-1 for the parts outside the CDR3, the full variable domain is AAGVIQSPRHLIKEKRETATLKCYPIPRHDTVYWYQQGPGQDPQFLISFYEKMQSDKGSIPDRFSAQQFSDYHSELNMSSLELGDSALYFCASSEDGDTEAFFGQGTRLTVV.